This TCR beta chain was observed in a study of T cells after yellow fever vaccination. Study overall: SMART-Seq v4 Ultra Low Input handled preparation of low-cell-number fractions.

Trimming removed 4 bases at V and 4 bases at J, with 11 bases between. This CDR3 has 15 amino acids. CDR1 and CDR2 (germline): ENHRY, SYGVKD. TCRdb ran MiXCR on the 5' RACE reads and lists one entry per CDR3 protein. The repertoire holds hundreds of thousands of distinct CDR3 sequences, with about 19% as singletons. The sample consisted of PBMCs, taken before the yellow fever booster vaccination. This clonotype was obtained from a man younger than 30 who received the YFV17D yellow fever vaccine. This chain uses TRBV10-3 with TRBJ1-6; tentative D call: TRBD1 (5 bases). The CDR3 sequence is CAISGLGHYNSPLHF. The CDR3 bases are TGTGCCATCAGTGGTCTAGGACATTATAATTCACCCCTCCACTTT.